What follows are 27 T cell receptor beta chains derived from one specimen sequenced in a study of cytomegalovirus exposure and HLA in healthy donors. The PCR ran on 60 Vbeta and 13 Jbeta primers. Sequencing was performed with immunoSEQ multiplex PCR; in TCRdb, only in-frame clones are kept and a portion is missing. The sample lists about 140,000 clones, roughly three quarters occurring once. The sample comprised PBMCs. Receptor source: a middle-aged woman in good health and CMV-seronegative.

The genes are TRBV11-2 and TRBJ2-7; 11 bases are shared with TRBD2. CDR1 and CDR2 (germline): SGHAT, FQNNGV. J lost 3 bases, V lost 0 bases, and 7 bases had no gene match. There are 17 residues in the CDR3. CDR3 loop: CASSLDALAGGLYEQYF. The DNA of the CDR3 is TGTGCCAGCAGCTTAGACGCGCTAGCGGGGGGACTCTACGAGCAGTACTTC. Full variable domain (rest looked up from reference TRBV11-2 and TRBJ2-7): EAGVAQSPRYKIIEKRQSVAFWCNPISGHATLYWYQQILGQGPKLLIQFQNNGVVDDSQLPKDRFSAERLKGVDSTLKIQPAKLEDSAVYLCASSLDALAGGLYEQYFGPGTRLTVT.

The gene calls are TRBV10-3 and TRBJ2-1; D is perhaps TRBD2 (5 bases). From germline, CDR1 is ENHRY and CDR2 SYGVKD. CDR3 length: 12 amino acids. V was shortened by 10 bases and J by 5 bases, with 12 bases between the two germline ends. Written as DNA, the CDR3 is TGTGCCAGCAGGTCCGGGGACAATGAGCAGTTCTTC. Protein: CASRSGDNEQFF.

The CDR3, as DNA: TGCGCCAGCAGTGAGTCGAGAGGGAACACTGAAGCTTTCTTT. Translating gives CASSESRGNTEAFF. The J gene is TRBJ1-1, the V gene TRBV10-2; D gene unclear. Germline-derived CDR1 and CDR2 are WSHSY and SAAADI. The CDR3 totals 14 residues. The V end was cut by 0 bases, the J end by 1 base, with 6 bases between.

The CDR3 region has the DNA TGTGCCAGCATACCCGCTTACAGGGAATCCTACAATGAGCAGTTCTTC. It is translated as CASIPAYRESYNEQFF. This chain links TRBV27 with TRBJ2-1, with a tentative D call TRBD1 (6 bases). This CDR3 contains 16 residues. Germline V gene lookup returns CDR1 MNHEY and CDR2 SMNVEV (reference sequence). V was cut by 7 bases and J by 1 base, with 17 bases left in between.

Written as DNA, the CDR3 is TGTGCCAGTAGGCCCGGACAGGGGGAAGCCTACGAGCAGTACTTC. It is translated as CASRPGQGEAYEQYF. J is TRBJ2-7 and V is TRBV19; TRBD1 matches 10 bases. The germline CDR1 and CDR2 sequences are LNHDA and SQIVND (reference sequence). The CDR3 extends over 15 amino acids. V lost 6 bases to trimming and J lost 2 bases; unmatched junction nucleotides: 7.

Here the CDR3 reads CASSLGHGGGPQETQYF. The CDR3 nucleotides are TGTGCCAGCAGCTTAGGTCATGGCGGGGGGCCACAGGAGACCCAGTACTTC. The V and J genes are TRBV11-3 and TRBJ2-5; TRBD2 matches 8 bases. V gave up 1 base and J gave up 5 bases; unmatched junction bases: 12. The CDR3 extends over 17 amino acids. Germline V gene sequence: CDR1 SGHNT, CDR2 YENEEA.

This clone showed up just once. This rearrangement joins TRBV11-2 to TRBJ2-5; 8 positions match TRBD2. The CDR3 totals 15 residues. Germline CDR1 reads SGHAT; CDR2 reads FQNNGV. Losses at the gene ends were 6 bases for V and 4 bases for J; bases not matched to a gene: 10. Here the CDR3 reads CASRRPGGAVETQYF. CDR3 bases: TGTGCCAGCAGGAGGCCCGGGGGGGCGGTAGAGACCCAGTACTTC.

The chain recombines TRBV5-1 with TRBJ2-3; a possible D gene is TRBD1 (6 bases). CDR1 is SGHRS, CDR2 YFSETQ, per germline. Trimming stripped 2 bases from V and 2 bases from J, with 12 bases between. CDR3 length: 15 amino acids. CDR3 sequence (DNA): TGCGCCAGCAGCTTACAGGGTGCCTTCACAGATACGCAGTATTTT. This gives the protein CASSLQGAFTDTQYF.

The chain has TRBV28 and TRBJ2-3, with D perhaps TRBD1 (8 bases). Germline-derived CDR1 and CDR2 are MDHEN and SYDVKM. This CDR3 has 15 residues. V lost 5 bases, J lost 6 bases, and 18 bases lay in between. This CDR3 is CASSPGDRRGDTQYF. In DNA form, the CDR3 reads TGTGCCAGCAGTCCGGGGGACAGGCGGGGGGATACGCAGTATTTT.

This chain uses TRBV5-6 with TRBJ2-7, with TRBD2 identical over 14 bases. Trimming removed 4 bases from V and 0 bases from J; junction bases left unmatched: 6. The CDR3 covers 17 residues. CDR1 is SGHDT and CDR2 is YYEEEE in the germline V gene. CDR3 region: CASSGGLAGVGSYEQYF. As DNA, the CDR3 is TGTGCCAGCAGCGGGGGACTAGCGGGAGTCGGCTCCTACGAGCAGTACTTC. Looking up the rest from reference TRBV5-6 and TRBJ2-7 gives the full variable domain: DAGVTQSPTHLIKTRGQQVTLRCSPKSGHDTVSWYQQALGQGPQFIFQYYEEEERQRGNFPDRFSGHQFPNYSSELNVNALLLGDSALYLCASSGGLAGVGSYEQYFGPGTRLTVT.

The chain uses TRBV4-1 and TRBJ1-5, with 9 bases lining up with TRBD1. V gave up 2 bases and J gave up 6 bases; unmatched junction bases: 5. CDR1 is MGHRA and CDR2 is YSYEKL in the germline V gene. The CDR3 covers 15 residues. The CDR3 loop reads CASSQWTGDGQPQHF. The CDR3 nucleotides are TGCGCCAGCAGCCAATGGACAGGGGACGGTCAGCCCCAGCATTTT.

The chain links TRBV7-2 to TRBJ1-5, with D possibly matching TRBD1 (5 bases). Trimming removed 6 bases at V and 6 bases at J, with 12 bases between. CDR3 length equals 13 residues. Germline CDR1 reads SGHTA; CDR2 reads FQGNSA. CDR3 sequence (DNA): TGTGCCAGCAGTGGGGGGTATACTCAGCCCCAGCATTTT. Protein product: CASSGGYTQPQHF.

The chain recombines TRBV7-3 with TRBJ1-1; D uncertain. The germline gives CDR1 SGHTA, CDR2 FQGTGA. The germline V and J ends were trimmed by 1 base and 4 bases, with 7 bases remaining between them. CDR3 length: 13 residues. CDR3 nucleotide sequence: TGTGCCAGCAGCTTAAGGTGGAGCACTGAAGCTTTCTTT. Encoded protein: CASSLRWSTEAFF. The full variable domain, in which reference TRBV7-3 and TRBJ1-1 provide the parts outside the CDR3, is GAGVSQTPSNKVTEKGKYVELRCDPISGHTALYWYRQSLGQGPEFLIYFQGTGAADDSGLPNDRFFAVRPEGSVSTLKIQRTERGDSAVYLCASSLRWSTEAFFGQGTRLTVV.

In its sample, this clone was seen once. The chain combines TRBV5-6 with TRBJ1-1, with 8 bases matching TRBD1. The length of the CDR3 is 16 residues. The V segment lost 4 bases and the J segment 5 bases; nucleotides outside the gene matches: 13. Per the germline V gene, CDR1 is SGHDT and CDR2 is YYEEEE. DNA for the CDR3: TGTGCCAGCAGCCCCCGGGACAGGATCTATGAGACTGAAGCTTTCTTT. Encoded protein: CASSPRDRIYETEAFF. Looking up the rest from reference TRBV5-6 and TRBJ1-1 gives the full variable domain: DAGVTQSPTHLIKTRGQQVTLRCSPKSGHDTVSWYQQALGQGPQFIFQYYEEEERQRGNFPDRFSGHQFPNYSSELNVNALLLGDSALYLCASSPRDRIYETEAFFGQGTRLTVV.

In this sample, this clone turned up a few times. The CDR3 region is CASSPTGFNQPQHF. The CDR3 bases are TGTGCCAGCAGTCCCACAGGGTTCAATCAGCCCCAGCATTTT. The V gene is TRBV6-5, the J gene TRBJ1-5, with D possibly matching TRBD1 (6 bases). V lost 5 bases and J 3 bases, leaving 11 bases between the germline ends. CDR3 length equals 14 residues. The germline CDR1 and CDR2 sequences are MNHEY and SVGAGI.

This chain joins TRBV28 and TRBJ2-3; D is uncertain. The CDR3 consists of 12 residues. Per germline, CDR1 MDHEN and CDR2 SYDVKM. Trimming shortened V by 2 bases and J by 6 bases, and 6 bases separated the two germline ends. The CDR3 DNA reads as TGTGCCAGCAGTTTAACTGATGATACGCAGTATTTT. Protein sequence: CASSLTDDTQYF.

The chain carries TRBV19 and TRBJ1-2, with 7 bases aligning to TRBD1. Per germline, CDR1 LNHDA and CDR2 SQIVND (reference sequence). This CDR3 spans 15 amino acids. With 2 bases clipped from V and 7 bases from J, the junction kept 10 bases outside the gene matches. DNA of the CDR3: TGTGCCAGTAGTATAACCGGGACAGATTCCGGTGGCTACACCTTC. This encodes CASSITGTDSGGYTF.

The rearrangement uses TRBV6-6 and TRBJ2-3; 8 bases are a match to TRBD2. V lost 6 bases and J lost 8; bases outside the gene matches: 10. Germline V gene sequence: CDR1 MNHNY, CDR2 SVGAGI (reference sequence). This CDR3 has 14 amino acids. The CDR3 protein is CASRTGGLDGTQYF. The CDR3 DNA reads TGTGCCAGCAGGACGGGGGGGCTTGATGGTACGCAGTATTTT.

This clone turned up a few times. The chain employs TRBV5-6 and TRBJ1-5, with TRBD1 as a possible D gene (5 bases). Germline V gene data show CDR1 as SGHDT and CDR2 as YYEEEE. Between the trimmed V and J ends, which lost 5 bases and 4 bases, there was a span of 13 bases. The length of the CDR3 is 14 residues. CDR3 coding DNA: TGTGCCAGCAGGGAGTCAGGGAGGAATCAGCCCCAGCATTTT. Its translation: CASRESGRNQPQHF.

The V gene is TRBV11-1, the J gene TRBJ2-7; tentative D call: TRBD2 (5 bases). Looked up from germline, CDR1 is SGHAT and CDR2 is FQDESV (reference sequence). The ends were cut back, 1 base at V and 7 bases at J, with 23 bases in the middle. This CDR3 comprises 17 residues. The CDR3 reads CASSLGPGELYTREQYF. Written as DNA, the CDR3 is TGTGCCAGCAGCTTAGGGCCAGGAGAACTGTACACTAGGGAGCAGTACTTC.

This clone occurred once. J is TRBJ1-2 and V is TRBV28; 10 nucleotides agree with TRBD1. This CDR3 contains 14 residues. Germline V CDR1 and CDR2: MDHEN, SYDVKM. Unmatched junction bases numbered 11, after V lost 8 bases and J lost 8 bases. The CDR3 is CASGRQGALGGYTF. The CDR3 DNA reads TGTGCCAGCGGGAGACAGGGGGCGCTTGGGGGCTACACCTTC.

The gene calls are TRBV2 and TRBJ2-2, with TRBD2 matching over 9 bases. V lost 4 bases, J lost 5 bases, and 5 bases stayed unmatched. The V gene's germline CDR1 is SNHLY and CDR2 FYNNEI. The CDR3 covers 15 residues. The CDR3 region is CASSGLAGQTGELFF. In DNA, the CDR3 is TGTGCCAGCAGTGGCCTAGCGGGGCAAACCGGGGAGCTGTTTTTT.

CDR3 DNA: TGTGCCACTCTCCCTACGGGGGGGGCGGGGTACACCGGGGAGCTGTTTTTT. Translating gives CATLPTGGAGYTGELFF. V and J are TRBV28 and TRBJ2-2; 8 positions agree with TRBD2. The V segment lost 10 bases and the J segment 3 bases; nucleotides outside the gene matches: 16. The CDR3 runs 17 residues. CDR1 and CDR2 from the germline V gene are MDHEN and SYDVKM.

The V gene is TRBV9, the J gene TRBJ1-5; TRBD1 matches at 9 bases. The V and J ends lost 0 bases and 4 bases, in that order; junction bases with no gene match: 2. Germline V gene lookup returns CDR1 SGDLS and CDR2 YYNGEE. CDR3 length: 15 amino acids. The CDR3 coding sequence is TGTGCCAGCAGCGTAGGGACAGGGGTAAATCAGCCCCAGCATTTT. Residues: CASSVGTGVNQPQHF.

The rearrangement uses TRBV28 and TRBJ2-1; D gene ambiguous. This CDR3 is built from 18 residues. Germline V gene sequence: CDR1 MDHEN, CDR2 SYDVKM. The V gene lost 4 bases and the J gene lost 4 bases, with 23 bases spanning the gap. As DNA, the CDR3 is TGTGCCAGCAGTTCTGGCAGGTTAACCGAATTAATGTACAATGAGCAGTTCTTC. It is translated as CASSSGRLTELMYNEQFF.

The chain uses TRBV5-1 and TRBJ2-5, with 9 bases that match TRBD1. Germline lookup yields CDR1 SGHRS and CDR2 YFSETQ. There are 13 residues in the CDR3. V was clipped by 4 bases and J by 5 bases; unmatched bases: 3. The CDR3 loop reads CASSLDRGETQYF. CDR3 in DNA: TGCGCCAGCAGCCTCGACAGGGGGGAGACCCAGTACTTC.

The chain carries TRBV6-1 and TRBJ2-7, with a tentative D call TRBD1 (5 bases). Germline V gene sequence: CDR1 MNHNS, CDR2 SASEGT. V was shortened by 5 bases and J by 2 bases, with 16 bases between the two germline ends. The CDR3 has 15 residues. The CDR3 region has the DNA TGTGCCAGCAGTTCCCGTGGGGCGCGACCCTACGAGCAGTACTTC. Encoded protein: CASSSRGARPYEQYF.